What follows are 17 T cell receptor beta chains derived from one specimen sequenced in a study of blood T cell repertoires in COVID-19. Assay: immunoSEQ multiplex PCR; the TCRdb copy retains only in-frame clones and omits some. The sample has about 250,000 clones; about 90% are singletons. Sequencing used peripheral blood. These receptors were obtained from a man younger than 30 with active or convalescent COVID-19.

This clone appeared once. The CDR3 DNA is TGTGCCAGCTCGGGGACAGCGAACACCGGGGAGCTGTTTTTT. It specifies CASSGTANTGELFF. V gene TRBV2 combines with J gene TRBJ2-2, with 7 bases fitting TRBD1. The CDR3 sequence is 14 residues long. J was trimmed by 0 bases and V by 8 bases; bases with no gene match: 3. Germline CDR1 and CDR2: SNHLY and FYNNEI.

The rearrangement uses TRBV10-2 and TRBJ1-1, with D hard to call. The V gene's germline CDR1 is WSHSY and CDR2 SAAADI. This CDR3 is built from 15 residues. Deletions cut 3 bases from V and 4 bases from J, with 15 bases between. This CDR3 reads CASSDTYGEVTEAFF. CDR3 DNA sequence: TGCGCCAGCAGTGATACGTATGGGGAGGTCACTGAAGCTTTCTTT.

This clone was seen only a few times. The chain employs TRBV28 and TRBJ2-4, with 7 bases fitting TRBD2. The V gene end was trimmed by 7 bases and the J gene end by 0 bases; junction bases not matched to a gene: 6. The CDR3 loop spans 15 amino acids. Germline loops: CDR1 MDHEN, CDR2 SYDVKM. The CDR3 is CASTKAGLAKNIQYF. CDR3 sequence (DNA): TGTGCCAGCACAAAAGCGGGGCTAGCCAAAAACATTCAGTACTTC.

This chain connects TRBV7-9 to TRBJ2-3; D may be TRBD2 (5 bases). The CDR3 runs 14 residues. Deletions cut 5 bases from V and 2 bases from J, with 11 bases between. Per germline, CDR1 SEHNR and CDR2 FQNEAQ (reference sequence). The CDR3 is CASSLQDFTDTQYF. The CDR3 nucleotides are TGTGCCAGCAGCCTTCAGGACTTCACAGATACGCAGTATTTT.

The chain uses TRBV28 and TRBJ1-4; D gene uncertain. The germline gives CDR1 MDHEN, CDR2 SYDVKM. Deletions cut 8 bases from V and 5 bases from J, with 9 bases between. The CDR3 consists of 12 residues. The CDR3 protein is CASFRGNEKLFF. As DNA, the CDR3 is TGTGCCAGCTTCCGAGGCAATGAAAAACTGTTTTTT.

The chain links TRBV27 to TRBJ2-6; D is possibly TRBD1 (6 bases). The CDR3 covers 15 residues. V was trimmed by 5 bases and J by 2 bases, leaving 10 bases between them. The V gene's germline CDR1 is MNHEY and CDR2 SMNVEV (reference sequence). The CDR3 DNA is TGTGCCAGCAGTCTACAGGGCGCTGGGGCCAACGTCCTGACTTTC. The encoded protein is CASSLQGAGANVLTF.

DNA for the CDR3: TGTGCCACCAGCAGAGATTTAGGAGGACAGGGTCGTGCGGAGACCCAGTACTTC. The encoded protein is CATSRDLGGQGRAETQYF. This sequence joins TRBV15 and TRBJ2-5; 8 nucleotides agree with TRBD1. V was clipped by 0 bases and J by 5 bases; unmatched bases: 14. CDR1 is LNHNV, CDR2 YYDKDF, per germline (reference sequence). The CDR3 sequence is 18 residues long.

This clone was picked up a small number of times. The CDR3 region is CASSRRGLGETQYF. CDR3 DNA sequence: TGTGCCAGCAGTCGTCGGGGTTTGGGAGAGACCCAGTACTTC. The chain recombines TRBV6-2 or TRBV6-3 with TRBJ2-5, with TRBD2 as a possible D gene (5 bases). The V gene lost 5 bases and the J gene lost 4 bases, with 14 bases spanning the gap. Germline V gives CDR1 MNHEY, CDR2 SVGEGT. The CDR3 contains 14 residues.

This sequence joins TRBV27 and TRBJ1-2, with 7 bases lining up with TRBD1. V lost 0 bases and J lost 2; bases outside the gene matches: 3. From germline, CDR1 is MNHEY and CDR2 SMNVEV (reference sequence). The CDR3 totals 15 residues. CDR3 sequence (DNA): TGTGCCAGCAGTTTATCGGTACAGGGGAACTATGGCTACACCTTC. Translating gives CASSLSVQGNYGYTF.

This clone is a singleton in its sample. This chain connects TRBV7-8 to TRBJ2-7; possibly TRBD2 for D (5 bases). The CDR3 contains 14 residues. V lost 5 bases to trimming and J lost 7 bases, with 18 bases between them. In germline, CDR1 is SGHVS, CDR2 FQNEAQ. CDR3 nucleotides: TGTGCCAGCAGCGGGGTGGCTGCCCCGGGGGAGCAGTACTTC. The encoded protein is CASSGVAAPGEQYF.

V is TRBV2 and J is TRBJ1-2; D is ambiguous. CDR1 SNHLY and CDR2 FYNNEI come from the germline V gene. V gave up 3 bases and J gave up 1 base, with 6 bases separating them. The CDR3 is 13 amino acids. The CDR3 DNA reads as TGTGCCAGCAGTGATCAGGTTAACTATGGCTACACCTTC. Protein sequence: CASSDQVNYGYTF.

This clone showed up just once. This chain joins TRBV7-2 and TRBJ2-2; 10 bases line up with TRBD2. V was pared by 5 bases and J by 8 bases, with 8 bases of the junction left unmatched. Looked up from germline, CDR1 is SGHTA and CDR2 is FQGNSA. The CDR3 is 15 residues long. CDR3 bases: TGTGCCAGCAGCCACCGGACTAGCGGCTCGGGGGAGCTGTTTTTT. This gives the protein CASSHRTSGSGELFF.

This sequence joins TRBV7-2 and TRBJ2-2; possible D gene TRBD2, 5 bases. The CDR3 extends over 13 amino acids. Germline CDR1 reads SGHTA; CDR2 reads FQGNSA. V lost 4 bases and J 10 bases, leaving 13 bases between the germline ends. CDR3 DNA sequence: TGTGCCAGCAGCTCCATCGGAGGCGCGGAGCTGTTTTTT. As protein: CASSSIGGAELFF.

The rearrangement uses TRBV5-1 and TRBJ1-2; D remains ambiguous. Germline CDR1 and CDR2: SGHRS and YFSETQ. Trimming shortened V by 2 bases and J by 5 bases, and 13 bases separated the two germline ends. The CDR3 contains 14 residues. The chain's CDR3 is CASSFLDTAYGYTF. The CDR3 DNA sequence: TGCGCCAGCAGCTTCCTTGACACCGCTTATGGCTACACCTTC.

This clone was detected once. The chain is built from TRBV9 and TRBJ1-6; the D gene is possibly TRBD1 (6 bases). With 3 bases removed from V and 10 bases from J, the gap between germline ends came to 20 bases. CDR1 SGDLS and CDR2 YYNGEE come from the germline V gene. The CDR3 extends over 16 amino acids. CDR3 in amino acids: CASSDEPGQILSPLHF. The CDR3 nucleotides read TGTGCCAGCAGCGATGAGCCGGGACAAATTTTATCACCCCTCCACTTT.

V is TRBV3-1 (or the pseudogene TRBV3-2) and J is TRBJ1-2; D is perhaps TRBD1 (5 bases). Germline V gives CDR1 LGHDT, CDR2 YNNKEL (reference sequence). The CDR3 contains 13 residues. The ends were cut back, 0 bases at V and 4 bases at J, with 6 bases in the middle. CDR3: CASSQEGGYGYTF. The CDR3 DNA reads TGTGCCAGCAGCCAAGAGGGGGGCTATGGCTACACCTTC.

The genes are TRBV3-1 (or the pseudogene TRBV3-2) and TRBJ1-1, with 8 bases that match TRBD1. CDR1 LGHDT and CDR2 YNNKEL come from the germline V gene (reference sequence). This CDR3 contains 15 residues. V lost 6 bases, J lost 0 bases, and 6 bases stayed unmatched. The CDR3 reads CASSPRTGLNTEAFF. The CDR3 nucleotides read TGTGCCAGCAGTCCACGGACAGGGCTGAACACTGAAGCTTTCTTT.